This TCR beta chain was documented in a study of CD8+ T cells in alopecia areata. Specified treatment: oral pan-JAK inhibitor, 5-10 mg twice daily. RNA extraction and reverse transcription yielded cDNA as sequencing template. Data came from immunoSEQ multiplex PCR; TCRdb stores just in-frame clones and leaves some out. The sample includes some 200,000 clones, 50% to 60% seen only once; the top ten take around 1.6%. This CDR3 has 17 amino acids. CDR1 LNHDA and CDR2 SQIVND come from the germline V gene (reference sequence). V gave up 4 bases and J gave up 5 bases, with 23 bases separating them. The receptor's source is a human donor with alopecia areata. The chain combines TRBV19 with TRBJ2-5; weak D call: TRBD2 (5 bases). The sample in question was CD4+ T cells sorted from blood, obtained at week 4, from a patient treated with tofacitinib. The CDR3 nucleotides are TGTGCCAGTAGTAGAACCATCCCGGGGTCTCTGGAGGAGACCCAGTACTTC. Translating gives CASSRTIPGSLEETQYF. The entire variable domain, with the rest obtained from reference TRBV19 and TRBJ2-5, is as follows: DGGITQSPKYLFRKEGQNVTLSCEQNLNHDAMYWYRQDPGQGLRLIYYSQIVNDFQKGDIAEGYSVSREKKESFPLTVTSAQKNPTAFYLCASSRTIPGSLEETQYFGPGTRLLVL.